This T cell receptor (beta chain) was captured in a study of TIL therapy for anti-PD-1-resistant metastatic lung cancer. Study-wide background: Tumors had a median PD-L1 proportion score of less than 6.5%. Study conclusions and caveats: Treatment-naive, never-smoker and oncogene-addicted patients were overrepresented in this highly selected cohort.

Germline V gene data show CDR1 as MGHRA and CDR2 as YSYEKL. With 0 bases removed from V and 1 base from J, the gap between germline ends came to 10 bases. The CDR3 length is 15 residues. The immunoSEQ assay was v3. Sequencing depth was approximately 1.8 million read pairs for survey level, roughly 4.5-6 million for deep. Libraries were prepared by immunoSEQ multiplex PCR; TCRdb keeps only in-frame clonotypes and omits some of them. This table has tens of thousands of clones, more than 75% appearing once. Time point noted: pre-treatment sample, taken before nivolumab and TIL therapy. Patients were adults with stage 4 NSCLC. On this clone: Its antigen is not identified.

The sample here was blood, taken at baseline. The source is a person aged 25-80 years with non-small cell lung cancer. The chain employs TRBV4-1 and TRBJ2-7; D is ambiguous. The CDR3 loop is CASSQETRSSYEQYF. The CDR3 DNA reads TGCGCCAGCAGCCAAGAAACGAGGAGTTCCTACGAGCAGTACTTC.